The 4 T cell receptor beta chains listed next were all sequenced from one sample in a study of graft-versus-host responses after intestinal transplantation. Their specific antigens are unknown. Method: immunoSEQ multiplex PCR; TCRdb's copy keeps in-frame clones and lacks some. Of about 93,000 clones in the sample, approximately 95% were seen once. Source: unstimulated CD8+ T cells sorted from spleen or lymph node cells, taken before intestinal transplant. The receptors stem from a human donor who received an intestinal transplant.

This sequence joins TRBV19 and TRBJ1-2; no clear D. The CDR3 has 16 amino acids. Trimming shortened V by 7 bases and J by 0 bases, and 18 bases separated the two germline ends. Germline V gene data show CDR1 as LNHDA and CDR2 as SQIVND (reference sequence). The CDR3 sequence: CASTKEYRVPNYGYTF. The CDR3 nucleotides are TGTGCCAGTACCAAAGAGTACAGAGTCCCTAACTATGGCTACACCTTC.

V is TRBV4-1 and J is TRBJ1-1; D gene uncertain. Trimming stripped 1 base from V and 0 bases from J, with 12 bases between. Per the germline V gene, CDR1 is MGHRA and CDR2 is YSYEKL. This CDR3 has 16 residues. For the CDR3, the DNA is TGCGCCAGCAGCCAAGGGGCAGGAAACATGAACACTGAAGCTTTCTTT. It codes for CASSQGAGNMNTEAFF.

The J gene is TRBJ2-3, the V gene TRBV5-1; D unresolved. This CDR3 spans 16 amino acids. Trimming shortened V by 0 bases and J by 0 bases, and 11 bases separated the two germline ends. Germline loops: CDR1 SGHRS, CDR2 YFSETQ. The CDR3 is CASSLVRIQSTDTQYF. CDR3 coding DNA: TGCGCCAGCAGCTTGGTGAGGATACAAAGCACAGATACGCAGTATTTT.

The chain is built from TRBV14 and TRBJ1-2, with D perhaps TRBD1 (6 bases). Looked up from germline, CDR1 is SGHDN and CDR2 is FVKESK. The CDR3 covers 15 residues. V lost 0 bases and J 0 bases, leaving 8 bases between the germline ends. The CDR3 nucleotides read TGTGCCAGCAGCCAAGACAGGGGAGCTAACTATGGCTACACCTTC. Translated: CASSQDRGANYGYTF.